This T cell receptor beta chain came from a study of OX40 agonist ivuxolimab in advanced cancers. Background on the whole study: Ivuxolimab, which targeted the costimulatory receptor OX40 (CD134), was an agonistic, fully human IgG2 monoclonal antibody. Intravenous ivuxolimab was administered to patients every 2 weeks at six dose levels: 0.01, 0.1, 0.3, 1.5, 3 and 10 mg/kg. Of the approximately 54 patients in dose escalation, about 20 had hepatocellular carcinoma, roughly 15 had melanoma, 9 had renal cell carcinoma and 9 had head and neck cancer. A male proportion of 70% to 90% and a mean age of around 60 years, ranging from about 20 to 79, were recorded for the dose-escalation cohort. Prior anti-PD-1, anti-PD-L1 or anti-CTLA-4 therapy was permitted, and 30% to 50% of dose-escalation patients had received checkpoint inhibitors. Three dose-escalation patients achieved partial responses, one with hepatocellular carcinoma and two with cutaneous melanoma. The purpose of peripheral TCRbeta sequencing was to test whether ivuxolimab changed TCR sequence diversity and led to clonal T-cell expansion. The paper describes the monotherapy dose-escalation part (N ≈ 51 patients) of the phase I trial of ivuxolimab.

Genomic DNA was isolated from the sorted cells so that the TCRbeta CDR3 region could be sequenced. The immunoSEQ Assay was used for sequencing of TCRbeta CDR3 regions. This immuneACCESS table, as held by TCRdb, lists in-frame sequences with V and J called but not all clones. Of the missing ones, under half trace to an unresolved V gene in checked studies; the others have no known cause. In all, the sample holds around 89,000 clones, and approximately 90% of those were seen once. Of the sample, 0.7% to 0.9% is held by the ten largest clones. What the study reported, not specific to this receptor: After ivuxolimab, more expanded clones were found on average in CD8+ T cells than in CD4+ T cells. At doses of 0.1 to 3.0 mg/kg, clonal expansion of both CD4+ and CD8+ blood T cells was observed from baseline to week 6. The antigen specificity of the clonally expanded peripheral T cells was not determined. Low levels of normalized T-cell clonal expansion were also seen in some nonresponding patients. In partial responders in the 0.1-3.0 mg/kg groups, normalized peripheral clonal expansion was found to be among the lowest, especially among CD8+ T cells.

Including cysteine and phenylalanine, the CDR3 has 17 amino acids. The entry retains the CDR3 DNA only, 51 bases that are in frame from base 1. Deletion took 6 bases off V and 0 bases off J, with a span of 18 bases between the germline ends. Reading the germline V gene gives CDR1 LGHNA and CDR2 YNFKEQ. On this clone itself: The antigen it recognizes is unknown. No qualities accompany the bases; no much larger clone lies one base away.

Patients with autoimmune disease history or receiving systemic immunosuppression were excluded from the trial. In every dose cohort, peripheral blood was drawn for TCR sequencing at baseline, cycle 4 day 1, and cycle 7 day 1. Samples were obtained from an open-label, multicenter, first-in-human phase I dose-escalation trial of ivuxolimab. Adults with locally advanced or metastatic melanoma, renal cell, hepatocellular, or head and neck squamous cell carcinoma were enrolled in the trial. Before TCR sequencing, CD4+ T cells and CD8+ T cells were sorted from peripheral blood as separate populations. Here the sequenced sample was CD4+ or CD8+ T cells sorted from blood, taken in a trial of the OX40 agonist ivuxolimab. Recombination connected TRBV4-2 to TRBJ2-1, and TRBD2 may be the D gene, going by 7 matching bases. This receptor was obtained from an adult with an advanced solid tumor such as melanoma, head and neck, liver or kidney cancer. CDR3 region: CASSIVGGGASYNEQFF. The nucleotide sequence reads TGTGCCAGCAGTATCGTCGGTGGGGGGGCCTCCTACAATGAGCAGTTCTTC.